What follows is one T cell receptor (beta chain) and its context. Its cognate antigen is unknown. The data were taken from a study of shared clonotypes between healthy human individuals. Study context: The donor group consisted of two women and three men, aged 18 to 49.

With 0 bases removed from V and 2 bases from J, the gap between germline ends came to 8 bases. Germline loops: CDR1 MNHNY, CDR2 SVGAGI (reference sequence). The CDR3 length is 15 residues. Only in-frame clones appear in the TCRdb table, and some are missing; sequencing was by immunoSEQ multiplex PCR. The sample yields roughly 1 million clones, around 78% seen once. General study results and limits: Relative to clonotypes present in all four donors, those not shared had lower generation probabilities. Sampling covered blood only; tissue repertoires likely differ.

This chain uses TRBV6-6 with TRBJ1-5, with D possibly TRBD1 on 5 matching bases. The sequence came from a man in his late teens or twenties in good health. Some clones in this sample may be carry-over from other donors' samples. The sample was memory CD4+ T cells from PBMCs. Documented subset: CD45RA-negative fraction. DNA for the CDR3: TGTGCCAGCAGTTACTCGACGGGGGGCAATCAGCCCCAGCATTTT. This encodes CASSYSTGGNQPQHF.